This record looks at one TCR beta chain sequence and its context. What it binds is not known. Unmatched junction bases numbered 11, after V lost 3 bases and J lost 0 bases. The CDR3 totals 20 residues. CDR1 and CDR2 from the germline V gene are MGHRA and YSYEKL. This entry is derived from a study of early T cells in non-severe SARS-CoV-2 infection. Whole-study context: The authors sequenced bulk RNA from unsorted whole blood, leaving chains unpaired.

As part of library construction, unique molecular identifiers were attached to individual cDNA molecules. From the 5' RACE reads, TCRdb called clonotypes with MiXCR, one entry per CDR3 protein. The repertoire holds approximately 81,000 distinct CDR3 sequences, with over 5% as singletons. Study-level points and caveats: Matches to VDJdb favored anti-spike CD8 responses and missed private and CD4 specificities.

The sample consisted of whole blood. This sequence joins TRBV4-1 and TRBJ2-1, with 13 bases that match TRBD2. The sequence was collected from an adult who was a healthcare worker with PCR-confirmed SARS-CoV-2 infection or an uninfected control (not recorded which). The CDR3 region is CASSQAFGTSGTSSYNEQFF. The CDR3 nucleotides read TGCGCCAGCAGCCAGGCATTTGGGACTAGCGGGACCAGCTCCTACAATGAGCAGTTCTTC.